The 26 T cell receptor beta chains listed next were all sequenced from one sample in a study of blood T cell repertoires in COVID-19. Measured with immunoSEQ multiplex PCR; TCRdb has only the in-frame clones, and not every one. The repertoire holds tens of thousands of clones, with over 70% as singletons. The sequenced sample consisted of peripheral blood. Receptors were obtained from an elderly man with acute or convalescent COVID-19.

This chain links TRBV10-3 with TRBJ2-1; TRBD2 matches at 7 bases. The CDR3 consists of 13 residues. V lost 4 bases to trimming and J lost 5 bases; unmatched junction nucleotides: 2. Germline V lookup: CDR1 ENHRY, CDR2 SYGVKD. The CDR3 bases are TGTGCCATCAGTGTCCGGGGGGACAATGAGCAGTTCTTC. Protein product: CAISVRGDNEQFF.

This chain links TRBV11-2 with TRBJ1-1, with a weak D call TRBD1 (6 bases). Germline V lookup: CDR1 SGHAT, CDR2 FQNNGV. The CDR3 has 16 amino acids. V gave up 1 base and J gave up 1 base, with 13 bases separating them. CDR3 sequence: CASSLGRGGWNTEAFF. In DNA, the CDR3 is TGTGCCAGCAGCTTAGGTCGCGGGGGCTGGAACACTGAAGCTTTCTTT.

The V call is TRBV3-1 (or the pseudogene TRBV3-2), the J call TRBJ1-1, with 8 bases identical to TRBD1. The V gene's germline CDR1 is LGHDT and CDR2 YNNKEL (reference sequence). The CDR3 sequence is 13 residues long. V lost 1 base, J lost 10 bases, and 5 bases stayed unmatched. The CDR3 reads CASSQGTGMLAFF. The CDR3 nucleotides are TGTGCCAGCAGCCAAGGGACAGGGATGTTAGCTTTCTTT.

The rearrangement joins TRBV19 to TRBJ1-5; maybe TRBD1 (5 bases). Germline lookup yields CDR1 LNHDA and CDR2 SQIVND (reference sequence). Trimming removed 3 bases from V and 1 base from J, with 25 bases in between. The CDR3 length is 20 residues. In DNA form, the CDR3 reads TGTGCCAGTAGTATGACCGCCCAGGGAGGTGAGGGGAAGAGCAATCAGCCCCAGCATTTT. Its protein is CASSMTAQGGEGKSNQPQHF.

The chain employs TRBV30 and TRBJ1-2, with TRBD1 as a possible D gene (6 bases). The CDR3 length is 14 residues. Germline assignment: CDR1 GTSNPN and CDR2 SVGIG (reference sequence). Trimming shortened V by 4 bases and J by 8 bases, and 20 bases separated the two germline ends. CDR3 in DNA: TGTGCCTGGATCAAGACAGGATTTAAAGAAGGCTACACCTTC. It encodes CAWIKTGFKEGYTF.

The chain employs TRBV5-1 and TRBJ1-5, with D possibly matching TRBD1 (5 bases). The CDR3 extends over 15 amino acids. Germline V gene data show CDR1 as SGHRS and CDR2 as YFSETQ. Trimming removed 0 bases from V and 4 bases from J, with 11 bases in between. CDR3 amino acids: CASSLGLRGNQPQHF. The CDR3, as DNA: TGCGCCAGCAGCTTGGGACTCCGGGGGAATCAGCCCCAGCATTTT. Full variable domain (remainder filled in from reference TRBV5-1 and TRBJ1-5): KAGVTQTPRYLIKTRGQQVTLSCSPISGHRSVSWYQQTPGQGLQFLFEYFSETQRNKGNFPGRFSGRQFSNSRSEMNVSTLELGDSALYLCASSLGLRGNQPQHFGDGTRLSIL.

The chain couples TRBV5-1 to TRBJ2-7; 9 nucleotides agree with TRBD1. After removal of 0 bases from V and 4 bases from J, the junction contained 5 bases not matched to a gene. Germline V gene data show CDR1 as SGHRS and CDR2 as YFSETQ. There are 15 residues in the CDR3. The DNA of the CDR3 is TGCGCCAGCAGCTTGGGGACAGGGGACTTATACGAGCAGTACTTC. Translation: CASSLGTGDLYEQYF.

CDR3 region: CASRLDRGRNEQFF. The DNA for the CDR3 is TGTGCCAGCCGTTTGGACAGGGGGAGGAATGAGCAGTTCTTC. The V and J genes are TRBV21-1 and TRBJ2-1; TRBD1 is taken as the D call from the table, unchecked against the DNA. TRBV21-1 is a listed pseudogene. This CDR3 has 14 residues.

The V and J genes are TRBV11-3 and TRBJ2-2; 8 nucleotides align to TRBD2. CDR1 and CDR2 (germline): SGHNT, YENEEA. The V gene end was trimmed by 2 bases and the J gene end by 4 bases; junction bases not matched to a gene: 6. The CDR3 sequence is 16 residues long. CDR3: CASSLRAGGGTGELFF. The CDR3 nucleotides read TGTGCCAGCAGCTTACGGGCGGGGGGAGGCACCGGGGAGCTGTTTTTT.

The CDR3, as DNA: TGCGCCAGCAGCTTGGGACAGGGAGATAATTCACCCCTCCACTTT. Its translation is CASSLGQGDNSPLHF. The genes are TRBV5-1 and TRBJ1-6; 7 bases align to TRBD1. V trimming: 0 bases; J trimming: 5 bases; junction bases outside the gene matches: 2. The CDR3 spans 15 residues. CDR1 is SGHRS, CDR2 YFSETQ, per germline.

The chain combines TRBV4-2 with TRBJ1-2, with a possible D match to TRBD1 (5 bases). This CDR3 has 16 amino acids. From germline, CDR1 is LGHNA and CDR2 YNFKEQ. V lost 1 base and J 2 bases, leaving 14 bases between the germline ends. As DNA, the CDR3 is TGTGCCAGCAGCCAAGTAGGTCAGGGCTTCAACTATGGCTACACCTTC. Translating it yields CASSQVGQGFNYGYTF.

The rearrangement uses TRBV3-1 (or the pseudogene TRBV3-2) and TRBJ1-5; D not resolved. V lost 2 bases, J lost 1 base, and 6 bases lay in between. The CDR3 length is 14 residues. CDR1 is LGHDT, CDR2 YNNKEL, per germline (reference sequence). The CDR3: CASSQNPSNQPQHF. The CDR3 bases are TGTGCCAGCAGCCAAAATCCGAGCAATCAGCCCCAGCATTTT.

The chain has TRBV19 and TRBJ2-1, with no clear D. This CDR3 comprises 13 residues. The V end lost 6 bases, the J end lost 0 bases, and 6 bases lay between the germline ends. Germline CDR1 is LNHDA and CDR2 is SQIVND (reference sequence). The CDR3 coding sequence is TGTGCCAGTAGCCTCAGCTCCTACAATGAGCAGTTCTTC. Its protein product is CASSLSSYNEQFF.

V usage is TRBV6-5 and J usage is TRBJ1-1; D is possibly TRBD1 (5 bases). With 0 bases removed from V and 0 bases from J, the gap between germline ends came to 11 bases. CDR3 length equals 16 residues. Looked up from germline, CDR1 is MNHEY and CDR2 is SVGAGI. The CDR3 DNA reads TGTGCCAGCAGTTACTCGGGGACTCGGATGAACACTGAAGCTTTCTTT. This translates into CASSYSGTRMNTEAFF.

The J gene is TRBJ1-2, the V gene TRBV6-5, with D possibly being TRBD1 (6 bases). This CDR3 is built from 13 residues. V dropped 6 bases and J dropped 4 bases, with 12 bases sitting between them. Germline V gene sequence: CDR1 MNHEY, CDR2 SVGAGI. The CDR3 nucleotides are TGTGCCAGCAGAGCAGGGACACTCTATGGCTACACCTTC. Translation gives CASRAGTLYGYTF.

This clone was counted once. The V and J genes are TRBV9 and TRBJ2-3; TRBD2 agrees at 13 bases. The CDR3 sequence is 17 residues long. With 3 bases clipped from V and 4 bases from J, the junction kept 8 bases outside the gene matches. The germline V gene has CDR1 SGDLS and CDR2 YYNGEE. The CDR3 loop reads CASSASGTSGVADTQYF. The CDR3 bases are TGTGCCAGCAGCGCTTCCGGGACTAGCGGGGTAGCAGATACGCAGTATTTT.

This chain connects TRBV3-1 (or the pseudogene TRBV3-2) to TRBJ2-3; possibly TRBD1 for D (6 bases). The germline V gene encodes CDR1 LGHDT and CDR2 YNNKEL (reference sequence). This CDR3 is built from 15 residues. Trimming cost V 4 bases and J 0 bases, with 11 bases left between them. The CDR3 region is CASSLRQASTDTQYF. CDR3 nucleotide sequence: TGTGCCAGCAGCCTCCGACAGGCAAGCACAGATACGCAGTATTTT.

This sequence joins TRBV5-1 and TRBJ2-7; possible D gene TRBD1, 6 bases. Trimming took off 4 bases at V and 2 bases at J, with 13 bases between the two ends. The length of the CDR3 is 14 residues. The germline V gene encodes CDR1 SGHRS and CDR2 YFSETQ. The CDR3 spells CASSPGTYAYEQYF. In DNA form, the CDR3 reads TGCGCCAGCAGCCCTGGGACATATGCCTACGAGCAGTACTTC. The whole variable domain, filled in from reference TRBV5-1 and TRBJ2-7, reads KAGVTQTPRYLIKTRGQQVTLSCSPISGHRSVSWYQQTPGQGLQFLFEYFSETQRNKGNFPGRFSGRQFSNSRSEMNVSTLELGDSALYLCASSPGTYAYEQYFGPGTRLTVT.

The CDR3 DNA reads TGTGCCTGGAGCGGGGGGGGCCTAGATACGCAGTATTTT. It specifies CAWSGGGLDTQYF. The rearrangement uses TRBV30 and TRBJ2-3, with TRBD2 matching over 8 bases. CDR3 size: 13 residues. The junction had 4 bases not matched to a gene; V was cut back by 3 bases and J by 5 bases. CDR1 and CDR2 (germline): GTSNPN, SVGIG (reference sequence).

The rearrangement uses TRBV7-9 and TRBJ1-1; D is unresolved. The CDR3 length is 12 residues. Germline lookup yields CDR1 SEHNR and CDR2 FQNEAQ (reference sequence). V was pared by 2 bases and J by 6 bases, with 7 bases between. The CDR3 here is CASSLLDAEAFF. The CDR3 coding sequence is TGTGCCAGCAGCTTACTAGACGCTGAAGCTTTCTTT.

This clone was found a few times. J is TRBJ1-5 and V is TRBV12-2; the table calls TRBD1, which could not be checked here. TRBV12-2 counts as a pseudogene. The CDR3 runs 16 residues. CDR3 sequence (DNA): TGTGCAAGTCGCTTAGCGCACGGACAGAATTCCTCAGCCCAGCATTTT. This encodes CASRLAHGQNSSAQHF.

The chain has TRBV19 and TRBJ1-1, with 9 bases matching TRBD1. The germline V gene has CDR1 LNHDA and CDR2 SQIVND (reference sequence). The junction had 4 bases not matched to a gene; V was cut back by 3 bases and J by 5 bases. The CDR3 covers 14 residues. The CDR3 DNA is TGTGCCAGTAGTATTACAGGGGGCAGGACTGAAGCTTTCTTT. It specifies CASSITGGRTEAFF.

With respect to this clone: No DNA is shown, since the ends of the CDR3 on it are uncertain; the CDR3 is the one TCRdb lists. Here the CDR3 reads CASSFLGMGALSGNTIYF. J is TRBJ1-3 and V is TRBV7-9. The CDR3 sequence runs 18 residues, both termini included. Germline V gene lookup returns CDR1 SEHNR and CDR2 FQNEAQ (reference sequence).

This clone has a single count. The V and J genes are TRBV2 and TRBJ1-2; D is undetermined. Germline CDR1 reads SNHLY; CDR2 reads FYNNEI. Trimming took 1 base from V and 2 from J, leaving 5 bases between them. CDR3 length: 13 amino acids. DNA for the CDR3: TGTGCCAGCAGTGAAGACAGAAACTATGGCTACACCTTC. Protein sequence: CASSEDRNYGYTF.

This chain connects TRBV25-1 to TRBJ2-1; 10 bases map to TRBD1. The J segment lost 3 bases and the V segment lost 7 bases, leaving 3 bases of the junction unmatched. Germline values: CDR1 MGHDK, CDR2 SYGVNS. The CDR3 runs 14 residues. The CDR3: CASTGDRGYNEQFF. The CDR3 DNA sequence: TGTGCCAGCACTGGGGACAGGGGCTACAATGAGCAGTTCTTC.

This chain connects TRBV7-3 to TRBJ2-2; 10 positions match TRBD2. Looked up from germline, CDR1 is SGHTA and CDR2 is FQGTGA. The CDR3 covers 16 residues. The V and J ends lost 0 bases and 3 bases, in that order; junction bases with no gene match: 1. This CDR3 is CASSLTSGGYTGELFF. The CDR3 region has the DNA TGTGCCAGCAGCTTAACTAGCGGGGGGTACACCGGGGAGCTGTTTTTT. The whole variable domain, filled in from reference TRBV7-3 and TRBJ2-2, reads GAGVSQTPSNKVTEKGKYVELRCDPISGHTALYWYRQSLGQGPEFLIYFQGTGAADDSGLPNDRFFAVRPEGSVSTLKIQRTERGDSAVYLCASSLTSGGYTGELFFGEGSRLTVL.